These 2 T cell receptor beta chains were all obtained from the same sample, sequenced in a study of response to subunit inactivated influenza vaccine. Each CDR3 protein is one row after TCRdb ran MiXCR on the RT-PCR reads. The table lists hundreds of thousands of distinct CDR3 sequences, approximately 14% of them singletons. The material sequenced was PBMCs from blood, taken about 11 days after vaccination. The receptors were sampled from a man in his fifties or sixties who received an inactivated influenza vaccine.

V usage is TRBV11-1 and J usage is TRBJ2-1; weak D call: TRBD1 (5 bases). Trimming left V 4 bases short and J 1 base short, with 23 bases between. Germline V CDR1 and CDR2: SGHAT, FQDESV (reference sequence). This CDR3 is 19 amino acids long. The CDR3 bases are TGTGCCAGCAGCTCGCAGGGTCACGGCGAAGCGACATCCTACAATGAGCAGTTCTTC. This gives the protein CASSSQGHGEATSYNEQFF.

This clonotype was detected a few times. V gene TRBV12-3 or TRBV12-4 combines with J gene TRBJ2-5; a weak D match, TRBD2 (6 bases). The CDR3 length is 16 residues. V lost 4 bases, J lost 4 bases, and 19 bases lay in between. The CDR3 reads CASSSPPGDSRETQYF. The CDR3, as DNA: TGTGCCAGCAGTTCCCCTCCCGGGGACTCTCGAGAGACCCAGTACTTC.